This T cell receptor (beta chain) is from a study of T cells after yellow fever vaccination. Findings and caveats of the study: A secondary response was less intense yet reached its peak sooner, at day 5 versus 15.

Germline V gene data show CDR1 as SGHRS and CDR2 as YFSETQ. The CDR3 sequence is 13 residues long. Trimming stripped 3 bases from V and 4 bases from J, with 9 bases between. The sample holds many counts of this clonotype. Its antigen is undetermined. For TCR, cDNA came from 5'RACE template switching, which added a universal primer site and UMIs. TCRdb redid the calling of the 5' RACE reads with MiXCR, one entry per CDR3 protein. The sample contains around 320,000 distinct CDR3 sequences, around 4.4% of which appear only once. This receptor was obtained from a man between 18 and 29 years old who received the YFV17D yellow fever vaccine. Sample: PBMCs, taken 15 days after the yellow fever booster vaccination. The V and J genes are TRBV5-1 and TRBJ2-3; D not certain. For the CDR3, the DNA is TGCGCCAGCAGCTGGAACCCCCCAGATACGCAGTATTTT. Its protein product is CASSWNPPDTQYF.